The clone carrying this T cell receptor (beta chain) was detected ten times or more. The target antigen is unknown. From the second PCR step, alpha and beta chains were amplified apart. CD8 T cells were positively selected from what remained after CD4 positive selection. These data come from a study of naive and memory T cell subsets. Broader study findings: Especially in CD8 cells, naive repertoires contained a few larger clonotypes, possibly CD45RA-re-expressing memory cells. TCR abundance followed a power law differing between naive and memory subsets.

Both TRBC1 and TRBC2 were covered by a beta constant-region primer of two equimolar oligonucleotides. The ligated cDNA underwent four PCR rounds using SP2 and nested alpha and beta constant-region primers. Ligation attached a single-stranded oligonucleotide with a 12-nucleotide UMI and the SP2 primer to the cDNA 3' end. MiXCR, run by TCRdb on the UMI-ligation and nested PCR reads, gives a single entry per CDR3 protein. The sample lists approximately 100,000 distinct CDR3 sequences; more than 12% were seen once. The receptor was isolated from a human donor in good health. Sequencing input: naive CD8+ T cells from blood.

DNA for the CDR3: TGTGCCAGCAGTTTAGGGACACCTAACACCGGGGAGCTGTTTTTT. This encodes CASSLGTPNTGELFF. This chain links TRBV12-3 or TRBV12-4 with TRBJ2-2, with D possibly TRBD1 on 5 matching bases. The CDR3 consists of 15 residues. Between the trimmed V and J ends, which lost 1 base and 2 bases, there was a span of 8 bases.